This TCR beta chain originates from a study of T cell repertoires in cytomegalovirus infection. A remark on this clonotype: Its antigen is currently unknown.

TCRdb independently ran MiXCR on the reads; one entry per CDR3 protein. Of a few hundred thousand distinct CDR3 sequences listed, 18% are singletons. Study-wide results and caveats: In two of eight donors, the top clonotype was HLA-C-restricted CMV-specific.

Germline V lookup: CDR1 MDHEN, CDR2 SYDVKM. Trimming left V 10 bases short and J 5 bases short, with 15 bases between. The CDR3 has 13 residues. The gene calls are TRBV28 and TRBJ1-5, with a weak D call TRBD1 (5 bases). The receptor's source is a human donor in good health (CMV status not recorded). Some clones in this sample may be carry-over from other donors' samples. Sequences were obtained from PBMCs. CDR3 in amino acids: CAIRSSGDQPQHF. The CDR3 coding sequence is TGTGCCATCAGGAGCTCGGGGGATCAGCCCCAGCATTTT. Based on the CDR3 plus reference TRBV28 and TRBJ1-5, the full variable domain is DVKVTQSSRYLVKRTGEKVFLECVQDMDHENMFWYRQDPGLGLRLIYFSYDVKMKEKGDIPEGYSVSREKKERFSLILESASTNQTSMYLCAIRSSGDQPQHFGDGTRLSIL.